This T cell receptor beta chain was identified during a study of T cells in Graves' hyperthyroidism and ophthalmopathy. Regions amplified from RNA transcripts were the TCR beta CDR3 regions. HTBI primers were employed in a first-round RT-PCR of the TCR CDR3. TCRdb re-analysed the multiplex PCR reads in MiXCR, keeping a single row per CDR3 protein. The sample lists hundreds of thousands of distinct CDR3 sequences; 15% to 20% were seen once. Trimming left V 4 bases short and J 4 bases short, with 18 bases between. Germline CDR1 reads KGHDR; CDR2 reads SFDVKD. CDR3 length: 16 residues. The chain links TRBV24-1 to TRBJ2-5, with D maybe TRBD1 (7 bases). Material: blood. The receptor's source is a woman in her 30s with Graves' hyperthyroidism. CDR3 region: CATSEWGRGRTETQYF. Written as DNA, the CDR3 is TGTGCCACCAGTGAGTGGGGCAGGGGGAGGACAGAGACCCAGTACTTC.